These T cell receptor beta chains were read from a single sample in a study. A single record per CDR3 protein comes from TCRdb applying MiXCR to the 5' RACE reads. This table has 4,000 to 5,000 distinct CDR3 sequences, 72% appearing once. Specimen: Tregs sorted from blood. The receptors stem from a female donor with breast cancer. Both conserved end residues are part of each CDR3. The D gene is left open where the match is weak. Rows may omit the clone size; those that give it use once, few, many or a size class.

D gene: -
J gene: TRBJ2-3
V gene: TRBV6-5
clone size: -
CDR3 length: 14
CDR3 DNA: TGTGCCAGCAGCCCCCGCGGGCCGCCGCATACGCAGTATTTT
CDR3 protein: CASSPRGPPHTQYF

D gene: TRBD2
J gene: TRBJ2-7
V gene: TRBV19
clone size: few
CDR3 length: 14
CDR3 DNA: TGTGCCAGTAGTCCCGGACTAGAGGTCTACGAGCAGTACTTC
CDR3 protein: CASSPGLEVYEQYF

D gene: -
J gene: TRBJ2-3
V gene: TRBV6-6
clone size: few
CDR3 length: 14
CDR3 DNA: TGTGCCAGCAGTGAGACTATCACTTCGGATACGCAGTATTTT
CDR3 protein: CASSETITSDTQYF

D gene: -
J gene: TRBJ1-5
V gene: TRBV5-6
clone size: once
CDR3 length: 15
CDR3 DNA: TGTGCCAGCAGCATGACTTCATATAGCAATCAGCCCCAGCATTTT
CDR3 protein: CASSMTSYSNQPQHF

D gene: TRBD2
J gene: TRBJ2-7
V gene: TRBV29-1
clone size: -
CDR3 length: 15
CDR3 DNA: TGCAGCGTTGAAGATGTAACTAGCGGGAGATACGAGCAGTACTTC
CDR3 protein: CSVEDVTSGRYEQYF

D gene: -
J gene: TRBJ1-2
V gene: TRBV12-3/TRBV12-4
clone size: -
CDR3 length: 13
CDR3 DNA: TGTGCCAGCAGACCCACACTCACCTATGGCTACACCTTC
CDR3 protein: CASRPTLTYGYTF

D gene: TRBD2
J gene: TRBJ2-1
V gene: TRBV7-9
clone size: -
CDR3 length: 14
CDR3 DNA: TGTGCCAGCAGCGCGGGGGGGGTTTACAATGAGCAGTTCTTC
CDR3 protein: CASSAGGVYNEQFF

D gene: -
J gene: TRBJ2-5
V gene: TRBV7-6
clone size: -
CDR3 length: 15
CDR3 DNA: TGTGCCAGCAGCTCCTTCGGCAGGGCACCAGAGACCCAGTACTTC
CDR3 protein: CASSSFGRAPETQYF

D gene: -
J gene: TRBJ1-2
V gene: TRBV29-1
clone size: -
CDR3 length: 14
CDR3 DNA: TGCAGCGTTGGACCCGGGACACTCAACTATGGCTACACCTTC
CDR3 protein: CSVGPGTLNYGYTF

D gene: TRBD2
J gene: TRBJ2-7
V gene: TRBV7-6
clone size: -
CDR3 length: 13
CDR3 DNA: TGTGCCAGCAGCTCCGGGGGGGGGTACGAGCAGTACTTC
CDR3 protein: CASSSGGGYEQYF

D gene: -
J gene: TRBJ2-5
V gene: TRBV30
clone size: -
CDR3 length: 12
CDR3 DNA: TGTGCCTGGAAGTGGACCCAAGAGACCCAGTACTTC
CDR3 protein: CAWKWTQETQYF

D gene: -
J gene: TRBJ2-3
V gene: TRBV6-5
clone size: -
CDR3 length: 14
CDR3 DNA: TGTGCCAGCAGTTACGGGCCTAGCACAGATACGCAGTATTTT
CDR3 protein: CASSYGPSTDTQYF

D gene: TRBD2
J gene: TRBJ2-1
V gene: TRBV15
clone size: few
CDR3 length: 14
CDR3 DNA: TGTGCCAACCCCGGGGGGGTAGACAGCAATGAGCAGTTCTTC
CDR3 protein: CANPGGVDSNEQFF

D gene: -
J gene: TRBJ1-5
V gene: TRBV12-3/TRBV12-4
clone size: -
CDR3 length: 13
CDR3 DNA: TGTGCCAGCAGTCAGGGGCCGAATCAGCCCCAGCATTTT
CDR3 protein: CASSQGPNQPQHF

D gene: -
J gene: TRBJ1-2
V gene: TRBV20-1
clone size: once
CDR3 length: 13
CDR3 DNA: TGCAGTGCTAGTCATCAGGGTACTTATGGCTACACCTTC
CDR3 protein: CSASHQGTYGYTF

D gene: -
J gene: TRBJ1-1
V gene: TRBV6-5
clone size: -
CDR3 length: 13
CDR3 DNA: TGTGCCAGCAGTTACTCCCCCTACAGTGAAGCTTTCTTT
CDR3 protein: CASSYSPYSEAFF

D gene: TRBD1
J gene: TRBJ2-2
V gene: TRBV7-9
clone size: -
CDR3 length: 16
CDR3 DNA: TGTGCCAGCAGCTCGGGACAGCTCGCAAACACCGGGGAGCTGTTTTTT
CDR3 protein: CASSSGQLANTGELFF

D gene: TRBD2
J gene: TRBJ2-1
V gene: TRBV20-1
clone size: once
CDR3 length: 15
CDR3 DNA: TGCAGTGCTAGGGCCCGACCTGGGGGGGGCAATGAGCAGTTCTTC
CDR3 protein: CSARARPGGGNEQFF

D gene: -
J gene: TRBJ2-7
V gene: TRBV27
clone size: -
CDR3 length: 14
CDR3 DNA: TGTGCCAGCAGACTTAGCGGACCCGGCTACGAGCAGTACTTC
CDR3 protein: CASRLSGPGYEQYF

D gene: TRBD2
J gene: TRBJ2-7
V gene: TRBV7-6
clone size: -
CDR3 length: 13
CDR3 DNA: TGTGCCAGCAGCATCGGGGGGGACTACGAGCAGTACTTC
CDR3 protein: CASSIGGDYEQYF

D gene: TRBD2
J gene: TRBJ2-5
V gene: TRBV7-7
clone size: few
CDR3 length: 15
CDR3 DNA: TGTGCTAGCAGCTTAGTTGCGGGGGGAGTGGAGACCCAGTACTTC
CDR3 protein: CASSLVAGGVETQYF

D gene: -
J gene: TRBJ2-3
V gene: TRBV7-3
clone size: -
CDR3 length: 12
CDR3 DNA: TGTGCCAGCAGCCGGGACACAGATACGCAGTATTTT
CDR3 protein: CASSRDTDTQYF

D gene: TRBD2
J gene: TRBJ2-1
V gene: TRBV9
clone size: -
CDR3 length: 15
CDR3 DNA: TGTGCCAGCAGCGTCCGGGACTACCCCTACAATGAGCAGTTCTTC
CDR3 protein: CASSVRDYPYNEQFF

D gene: -
J gene: TRBJ2-2
V gene: TRBV19
clone size: -
CDR3 length: 13
CDR3 DNA: TGTGCCAGTATGTCAGGATACAACGGGGAGCTGTTTTTT
CDR3 protein: CASMSGYNGELFF

D gene: -
J gene: TRBJ2-7
V gene: TRBV5-1
clone size: few
CDR3 length: 13
CDR3 DNA: TGCGCCAGCAGCCTCTCCGGCCCATACGAGCAGTACTTC
CDR3 protein: CASSLSGPYEQYF

D gene: TRBD1
J gene: TRBJ2-7
V gene: TRBV4-1
clone size: once
CDR3 length: 14
CDR3 DNA: TGCGCCAGCAGCCCCGGGACAGGTGCCTACGAGCAGTACTTC
CDR3 protein: CASSPGTGAYEQYF

D gene: TRBD2
J gene: TRBJ2-1
V gene: TRBV6-5
clone size: -
CDR3 length: 14
CDR3 DNA: TGTGCCAGCAGTATGGGACTAGCGGGAACCAAGCAGTTCTTC
CDR3 protein: CASSMGLAGTKQFF

D gene: -
J gene: TRBJ2-1
V gene: TRBV20-1
clone size: -
CDR3 length: 15
CDR3 DNA: TGCAGTGCCCCCTGGCAGGACAGCAGATACAATGAGCAGTTCTTC
CDR3 protein: CSAPWQDSRYNEQFF

D gene: -
J gene: TRBJ2-6
V gene: TRBV7-9
clone size: -
CDR3 length: 15
CDR3 DNA: TGTGCCAGCAGCTTACCAGGGACTGGGGCCAACGTCCTGACTTTC
CDR3 protein: CASSLPGTGANVLTF

D gene: -
J gene: TRBJ2-1
V gene: TRBV29-1
clone size: -
CDR3 length: 13
CDR3 DNA: TGCAGCGTTGAAGATGCTCTAGGCGGTGAGCAGTTCTTC
CDR3 protein: CSVEDALGGEQFF

D gene: TRBD2
J gene: TRBJ2-6
V gene: TRBV29-1
clone size: -
CDR3 length: 14
CDR3 DNA: TGCAGCATTGCGGGGGGAAGCGGGGCCAACGTCCTGACTTTC
CDR3 protein: CSIAGGSGANVLTF

D gene: -
J gene: TRBJ2-1
V gene: TRBV7-6
clone size: -
CDR3 length: 12
CDR3 DNA: TGTGCCAGCAGCTCCAGTGGGCTTGAGCAGTTCTTC
CDR3 protein: CASSSSGLEQFF

D gene: -
J gene: TRBJ1-2
V gene: TRBV4-1
clone size: few
CDR3 length: 15
CDR3 DNA: TGCGCCAGCAGCCAAGATGGGGCAGGCGGTTATGGCTACACCTTC
CDR3 protein: CASSQDGAGGYGYTF

D gene: TRBD1
J gene: TRBJ2-1
V gene: TRBV20-1
clone size: -
CDR3 length: 13
CDR3 DNA: TGCAGTGCAGAAACAAAGGACAGGCTTGAGCAGTTCTTC
CDR3 protein: CSAETKDRLEQFF

D gene: -
J gene: TRBJ2-3
V gene: TRBV6-5
clone size: -
CDR3 length: 14
CDR3 DNA: TGTGCCAGCAGGCTCCTGCTAGGAACAGATACGCAGTATTTT
CDR3 protein: CASRLLLGTDTQYF

D gene: TRBD2
J gene: TRBJ2-3
V gene: TRBV4-1
clone size: -
CDR3 length: 16
CDR3 DNA: TGCGCCAGCAGCCAACTAGCGGGGGTAAGCACAGATACGCAGTATTTT
CDR3 protein: CASSQLAGVSTDTQYF

D gene: TRBD1
J gene: TRBJ2-5
V gene: TRBV28
clone size: -
CDR3 length: 14
CDR3 DNA: TGTGCCAGCAGTTCGGGACAGGGGGCAGAGACCCAGTACTTC
CDR3 protein: CASSSGQGAETQYF

D gene: TRBD2
J gene: TRBJ2-7
V gene: TRBV11-2
clone size: few
CDR3 length: 16
CDR3 DNA: TGTGCCAGCAGCCCCCCCTTGACTAGCGGGAGCTACGAGCAGTACTTC
CDR3 protein: CASSPPLTSGSYEQYF

D gene: -
J gene: TRBJ2-1
V gene: TRBV5-6
clone size: once
CDR3 length: 14
CDR3 DNA: TGTGCCAGCAGCTTGGGGACAGTCCACAATGAGCAGTTCTTC
CDR3 protein: CASSLGTVHNEQFF

D gene: TRBD2
J gene: TRBJ2-5
V gene: TRBV10-3
clone size: -
CDR3 length: 15
CDR3 DNA: TGTGCCATCAGTGAGGGGACTAGTGTTCGAGAGACCCAGTACTTC
CDR3 protein: CAISEGTSVRETQYF

D gene: -
J gene: TRBJ2-6
V gene: TRBV27
clone size: -
CDR3 length: 8
CDR3 DNA: TGTGGGGCCAACGTCCTGACTTTC
CDR3 protein: CGANVLTF

D gene: -
J gene: TRBJ2-1
V gene: TRBV7-9
clone size: -
CDR3 length: 16
CDR3 DNA: TGTGCCAGCAGCTCAAACCGGGACGACTCCTACAATGAGCAGTTCTTC
CDR3 protein: CASSSNRDDSYNEQFF

D gene: -
J gene: TRBJ2-3
V gene: TRBV29-1
clone size: -
CDR3 length: 14
CDR3 DNA: TGCAGCGTTGTTCCTAGACCCGGGCCAGATACGCAGTATTTT
CDR3 protein: CSVVPRPGPDTQYF

D gene: TRBD1
J gene: TRBJ2-7
V gene: TRBV9
clone size: -
CDR3 length: 14
CDR3 DNA: TGTGCCAGCAGCACGCGGACAGGGGTGACGGAGCAGTACTTC
CDR3 protein: CASSTRTGVTEQYF

D gene: -
J gene: TRBJ2-5
V gene: TRBV4-1
clone size: few
CDR3 length: 14
CDR3 DNA: TGCGCCAGCAGCCAAGAGGCGGCCTCGGAGACCCAGTACTTC
CDR3 protein: CASSQEAASETQYF

D gene: -
J gene: TRBJ1-1
V gene: TRBV6-8
clone size: -
CDR3 length: 17
CDR3 DNA: TGTGCCAGCAAGCCCCTTCTGAGTGAGGACGCGGGGACTGAAGCTTTCTTT
CDR3 protein: CASKPLLSEDAGTEAFF

D gene: -
J gene: TRBJ2-1
V gene: TRBV12-3/TRBV12-4
clone size: few
CDR3 length: 14
CDR3 DNA: TGTGCCAGCAGTGCGGCCGGGGGCCTGGGGGAGCAGTTCTTT
CDR3 protein: CASSAAGGLGEQFF

D gene: -
J gene: TRBJ2-1
V gene: TRBV7-2
clone size: once
CDR3 length: 11
CDR3 DNA: TGTGCCAGCAGCTCAGGGCTTGAGCAGTTCTTC
CDR3 protein: CASSSGLEQFF

D gene: TRBD1
J gene: TRBJ2-1
V gene: TRBV5-6
clone size: -
CDR3 length: 15
CDR3 DNA: TGTGCCAGCAGCACAGGGACAGGGTTGTACAATGAGCAGTTCTTC
CDR3 protein: CASSTGTGLYNEQFF

D gene: TRBD2
J gene: TRBJ2-7
V gene: TRBV20-1
clone size: -
CDR3 length: 13
CDR3 DNA: TGCAGTGCTAGGGGACTAGCGGACTACGAGCAGTACTTC
CDR3 protein: CSARGLADYEQYF

D gene: TRBD1
J gene: TRBJ2-6
V gene: TRBV5-3
clone size: -
CDR3 length: 16
CDR3 DNA: TGTGCCAGAAGCTTACACAGGGGGCCTGGGGCCAACGTCCTGACTTTC
CDR3 protein: CARSLHRGPGANVLTF

D gene: -
J gene: TRBJ2-7
V gene: TRBV6-5
clone size: -
CDR3 length: 15
CDR3 DNA: TGTGCCAGCAGTTACTCGAAAGTAGGTAGCAGCGAGCAGTACTTC
CDR3 protein: CASSYSKVGSSEQYF

D gene: -
J gene: TRBJ2-3
V gene: TRBV29-1
clone size: -
CDR3 length: 10
CDR3 DNA: TGCAGCGTTGACTCAGATACGCAGTATTTT
CDR3 protein: CSVDSDTQYF

D gene: -
J gene: TRBJ1-4
V gene: TRBV6-5
clone size: -
CDR3 length: 14
CDR3 DNA: TGTGCCAGCAGTTACTCATCGGGGAATGAAAAACTGTTTTTT
CDR3 protein: CASSYSSGNEKLFF

D gene: TRBD2
J gene: TRBJ2-2
V gene: TRBV11-2
clone size: -
CDR3 length: 16
CDR3 DNA: TGTGCCAGCAGCCTTGGGGTAGCGGGAAACACCGGGGAGCTGTTTTTT
CDR3 protein: CASSLGVAGNTGELFF